These 8 T cell receptor beta chains originate from one sample sequenced in a study of cytomegalovirus exposure and HLA in healthy donors. 60 Vbeta and 13 Jbeta primers were used in PCR. Sequenced by immunoSEQ multiplex PCR; TCRdb stores in-frame clones only, minus some. Of approximately 92,000 clones listed, about three quarters were seen once; the top ten hold 6.5% to 8%. Sequenced material: PBMCs. Every receptor here comes from a man aged 50 to 60 in good health and CMV-seropositive.

This chain connects TRBV27 to TRBJ2-3; a weak D match, TRBD1 (6 bases). Germline V gene data show CDR1 as MNHEY and CDR2 as SMNVEV (reference sequence). V was cut by 5 bases and J by 2 bases, with 14 bases left in between. CDR3 size: 15 residues. The CDR3 region has the DNA TGTGCCAGCAGTCCTTTGCAGGGGCACACAGATACGCAGTATTTT. Translation gives CASSPLQGHTDTQYF.

This clone was picked up one time. The V gene is TRBV30, the J gene TRBJ1-5; perhaps TRBD1 as D (5 bases). Trimming removed 2 bases at V and 7 bases at J, with 12 bases between. The germline CDR1 and CDR2 sequences are GTSNPN and SVGIG (reference sequence). The CDR3 runs 13 residues. DNA of the CDR3: TGTGCCTGGAGTCGGGGGGACGTACAGCCCCAGCATTTT. Its translation: CAWSRGDVQPQHF.

The chain recombines TRBV5-4 with TRBJ2-7; 14 nucleotides agree with TRBD2. V dropped 4 bases and J dropped 5; count of bases not matched to a gene: 8. Germline V gives CDR1 SGHNT, CDR2 YYREEE (reference sequence). The CDR3 is 16 residues long. This chain's CDR3 is CASSPRLAGGLDEQYF. Here the CDR3 DNA reads TGTGCCAGCAGCCCACGACTAGCGGGGGGGCTAGACGAGCAGTACTTC.

The J gene is TRBJ2-7, the V gene TRBV6-1; D remains ambiguous. This CDR3 contains 12 residues. Deletions cut 6 bases from V and 6 bases from J, with 12 bases between. Looked up from germline, CDR1 is MNHNS and CDR2 is SASEGT. Here the CDR3 DNA reads TGTGCCAGCAGCGCCGATTCCAGCGAGCAGTACTTC. Protein product: CASSADSSEQYF.

The chain couples TRBV7-6 to TRBJ2-5; TRBD1 matches 7 bases. Germline CDR1 and CDR2: SGHVS and FNYEAQ. This CDR3 is 14 amino acids long. The junction had 5 bases not matched to a gene; V was cut back by 5 bases and J by 2 bases. CDR3 loop: CASSKQGPQETQYF. The CDR3 bases are TGTGCCAGCAGCAAACAGGGGCCGCAAGAGACCCAGTACTTC.

This sequence joins TRBV11-3 and TRBJ2-7; a possible D gene is TRBD1 (5 bases). The CDR3 runs 12 residues. CDR1 is SGHNT, CDR2 YENEEA, per germline. The V end lost 5 bases, the J end lost 13 bases, and 18 bases lay between the germline ends. CDR3 residues: CASSAEGVFSYF. The DNA of the CDR3 is TGTGCCAGCAGCGCAGAAGGGGTATTCAGTTACTTC. The full variable domain, in which reference TRBV11-3 and TRBJ2-7 provide the parts outside the CDR3, is EAGVVQSPRYKIIEKKQPVAFWCNPISGHNTLYWYLQNLGQGPELLIRYENEEAVDDSQLPKDRFSAERLKGVDSTLKIQPAELGDSAVYLCASSAEGVFSYFGPGTRLTVT.

V usage is TRBV7-9 and J usage is TRBJ2-1, with D possibly matching TRBD1 (6 bases). CDR3 length: 17 amino acids. Germline V gene lookup returns CDR1 SEHNR and CDR2 FQNEAQ (reference sequence). Trimming pared 4 bases from V and 2 bases from J, leaving 18 bases between. This CDR3 reads CASSSRTGSGTYNEQFF. CDR3 nucleotide sequence: TGTGCCAGCAGCTCCCGAACAGGGTCGGGAACCTACAATGAGCAGTTCTTC.

The chain couples TRBV5-4 to TRBJ2-5, with TRBD1 identical over 7 bases. Per the germline V gene, CDR1 is SGHNT and CDR2 is YYREEE (reference sequence). This CDR3 region has 14 residues. Trimming removed 3 bases from V and 1 base from J; junction bases left unmatched: 3. The CDR3 coding sequence is TGTGCCAGCAGCTCCAGGGGGATCCAAGAGACCCAGTACTTC. It translates to CASSSRGIQETQYF. Full variable domain (remainder filled in from reference TRBV5-4 and TRBJ2-5): ETGVTQSPTHLIKTRGQQVTLRCSSQSGHNTVSWYQQALGQGPQFIFQYYREEENGRGNFPPRFSGLQFPNYSSELNVNALELDDSALYLCASSSRGIQETQYFGPGTRLLVL.